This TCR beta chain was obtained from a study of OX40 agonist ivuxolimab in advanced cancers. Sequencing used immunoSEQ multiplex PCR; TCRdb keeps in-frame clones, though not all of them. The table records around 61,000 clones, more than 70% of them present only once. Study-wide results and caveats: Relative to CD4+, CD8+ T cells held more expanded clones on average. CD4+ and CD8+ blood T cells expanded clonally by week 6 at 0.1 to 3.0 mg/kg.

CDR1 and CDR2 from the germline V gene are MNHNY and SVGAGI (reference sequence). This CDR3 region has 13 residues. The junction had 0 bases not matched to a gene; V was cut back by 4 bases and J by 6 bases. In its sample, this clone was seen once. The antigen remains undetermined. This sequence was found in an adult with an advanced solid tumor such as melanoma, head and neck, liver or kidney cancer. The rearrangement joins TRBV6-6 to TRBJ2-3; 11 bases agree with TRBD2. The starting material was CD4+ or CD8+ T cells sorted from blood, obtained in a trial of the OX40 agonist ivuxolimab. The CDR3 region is CASSSSGRDTQYF. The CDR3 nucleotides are TGTGCCAGCAGTTCTAGCGGGAGGGATACGCAGTATTTT.